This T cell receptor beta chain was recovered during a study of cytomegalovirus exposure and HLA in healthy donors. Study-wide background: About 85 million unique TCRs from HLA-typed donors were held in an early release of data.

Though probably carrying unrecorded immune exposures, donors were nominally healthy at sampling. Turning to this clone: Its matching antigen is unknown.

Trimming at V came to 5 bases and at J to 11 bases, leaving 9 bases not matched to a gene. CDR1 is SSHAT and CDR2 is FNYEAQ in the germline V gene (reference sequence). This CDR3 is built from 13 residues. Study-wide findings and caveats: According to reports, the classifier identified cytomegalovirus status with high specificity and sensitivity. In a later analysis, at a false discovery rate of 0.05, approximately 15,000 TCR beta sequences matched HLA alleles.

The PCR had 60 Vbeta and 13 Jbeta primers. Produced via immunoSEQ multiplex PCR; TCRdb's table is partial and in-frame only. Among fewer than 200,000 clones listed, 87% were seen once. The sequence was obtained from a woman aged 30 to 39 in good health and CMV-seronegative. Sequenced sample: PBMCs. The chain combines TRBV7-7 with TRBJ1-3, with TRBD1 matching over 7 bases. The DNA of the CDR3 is TGTGCCAGCAGCGTCAGACAGGGCGAATCCATATATTTT. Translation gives CASSVRQGESIYF. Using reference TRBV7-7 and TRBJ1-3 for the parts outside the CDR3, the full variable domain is GAGVSQSPRYKVTKRGQDVTLRCDPISSHATLYWYQQALGQGPEFLTYFNYEAQPDKSGLPSDRFSAERPEGSISTLTIQRTEQRDSAMYRCASSVRQGESIYFGEGSWLTVV.